This T cell receptor (beta chain) appears in the sequencing data of a study of cytomegalovirus exposure and HLA in healthy donors. The CDR3 sequence is 14 residues long. V lost 1 base and J 3 bases, leaving 7 bases between the germline ends. From germline, CDR1 is SEHNR and CDR2 FQNEAQ (reference sequence). The PCR ran on 60 Vbeta and 13 Jbeta primers. Sequencing was performed with immunoSEQ multiplex PCR; in TCRdb, only in-frame clones are kept and a portion is missing. The sample lists 200,000 to 250,000 clones; almost 85% were seen once. Overall study findings and caveats: An analysis that came later showed most CMV-associated TCR beta chains appearing HLA-restricted. In an earlier analysis, about 87% or about 30%: the productive usage of most TCR beta V segments.

About this clone itself: Its antigen remains unidentified.

The rearrangement links TRBV7-9 to TRBJ2-1; D gene ambiguous. Specimen: PBMCs. The source is a woman aged 40 to 49 in good health and CMV-seronegative. The CDR3 loop is CASSLDLLYNEQFF. DNA of the CDR3: TGTGCCAGCAGCTTAGATCTACTCTACAATGAGCAGTTCTTC. Using reference TRBV7-9 and TRBJ2-1 for the parts outside the CDR3, the full variable domain is DTGVSQNPRHKITKRGQNVTFRCDPISEHNRLYWYRQTLGQGPEFLTYFQNEAQLEKSRLLSDRFSAERPKGSFSTLEIQRTEQGDSAMYLCASSLDLLYNEQFFGPGTRLTVL.